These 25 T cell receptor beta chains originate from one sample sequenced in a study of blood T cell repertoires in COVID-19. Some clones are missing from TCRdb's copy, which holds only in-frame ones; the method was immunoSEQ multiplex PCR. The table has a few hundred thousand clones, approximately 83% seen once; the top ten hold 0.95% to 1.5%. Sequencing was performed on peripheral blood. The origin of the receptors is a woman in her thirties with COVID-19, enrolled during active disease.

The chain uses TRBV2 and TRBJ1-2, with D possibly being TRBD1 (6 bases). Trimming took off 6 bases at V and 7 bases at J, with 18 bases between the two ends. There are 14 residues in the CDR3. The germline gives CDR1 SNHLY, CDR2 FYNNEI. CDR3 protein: CASRGTPRTSGYTF. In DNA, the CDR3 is TGTGCCAGCAGGGGGACACCTCGAACCAGTGGCTACACCTTC.

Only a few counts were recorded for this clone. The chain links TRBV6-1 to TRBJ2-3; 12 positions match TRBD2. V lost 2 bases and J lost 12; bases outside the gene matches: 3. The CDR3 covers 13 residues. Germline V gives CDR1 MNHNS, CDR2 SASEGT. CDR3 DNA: TGTGCCAGCAGTGAATTGACTAGCGGGAGTCAGTATTTT. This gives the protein CASSELTSGSQYF.

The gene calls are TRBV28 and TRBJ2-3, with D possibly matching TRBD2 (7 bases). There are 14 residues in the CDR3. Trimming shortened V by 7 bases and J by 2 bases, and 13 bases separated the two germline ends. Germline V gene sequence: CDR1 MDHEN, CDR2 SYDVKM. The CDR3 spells CASTQGRDTDTQYF. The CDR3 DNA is TGTGCCAGCACCCAGGGGAGGGACACAGATACGCAGTATTTT.

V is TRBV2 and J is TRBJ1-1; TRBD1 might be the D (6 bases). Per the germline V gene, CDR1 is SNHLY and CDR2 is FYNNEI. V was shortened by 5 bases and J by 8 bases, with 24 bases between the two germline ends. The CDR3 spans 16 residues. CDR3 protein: CASSKGITGPPAEAFF. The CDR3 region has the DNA TGTGCCAGCAGTAAAGGGATTACAGGGCCCCCAGCAGAAGCTTTCTTT.

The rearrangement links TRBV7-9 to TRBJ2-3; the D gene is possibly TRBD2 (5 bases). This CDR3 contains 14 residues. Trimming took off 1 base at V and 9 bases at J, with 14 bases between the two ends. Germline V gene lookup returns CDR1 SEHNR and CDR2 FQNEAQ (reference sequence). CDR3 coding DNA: TGTGCCAGCAGCTTAGTCGTTGGAGGAGCCACGCAGTATTTT. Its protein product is CASSLVVGGATQYF.

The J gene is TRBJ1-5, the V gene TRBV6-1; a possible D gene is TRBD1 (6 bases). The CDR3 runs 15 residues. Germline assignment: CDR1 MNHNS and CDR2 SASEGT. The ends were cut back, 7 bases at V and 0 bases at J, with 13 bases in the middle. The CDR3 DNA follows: TGTGCCAGCACCGCGGACAGCTATAGCAATCAGCCCCAGCATTTT. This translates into CASTADSYSNQPQHF.

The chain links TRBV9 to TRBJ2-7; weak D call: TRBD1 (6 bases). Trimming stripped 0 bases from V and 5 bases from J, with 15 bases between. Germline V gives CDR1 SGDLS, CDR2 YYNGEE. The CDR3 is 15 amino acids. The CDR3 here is CASSVAGTIYDEQYF. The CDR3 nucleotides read TGTGCCAGCAGCGTAGCCGGGACAATCTATGACGAGCAGTACTTC.

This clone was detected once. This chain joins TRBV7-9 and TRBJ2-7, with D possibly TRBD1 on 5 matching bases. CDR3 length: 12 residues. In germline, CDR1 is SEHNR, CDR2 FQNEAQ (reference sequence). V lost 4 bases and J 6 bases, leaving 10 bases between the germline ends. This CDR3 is CASSSQGSEQYF. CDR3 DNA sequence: TGTGCCAGCAGCTCGCAGGGTAGCGAGCAGTACTTC.

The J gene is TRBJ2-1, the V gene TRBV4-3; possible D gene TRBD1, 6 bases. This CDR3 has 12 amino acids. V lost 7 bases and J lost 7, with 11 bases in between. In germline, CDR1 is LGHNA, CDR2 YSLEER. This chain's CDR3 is CASKQGGNEQFF. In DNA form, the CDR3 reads TGCGCCAGCAAACAAGGGGGAAATGAGCAGTTCTTC.

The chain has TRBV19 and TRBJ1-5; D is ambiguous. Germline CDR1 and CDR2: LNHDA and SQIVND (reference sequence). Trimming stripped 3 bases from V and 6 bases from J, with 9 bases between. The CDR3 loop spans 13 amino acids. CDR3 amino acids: CASSIGGTQPQHF. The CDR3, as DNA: TGTGCCAGTAGTATCGGAGGAACTCAGCCCCAGCATTTT. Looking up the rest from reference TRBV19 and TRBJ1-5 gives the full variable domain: DGGITQSPKYLFRKEGQNVTLSCEQNLNHDAMYWYRQDPGQGLRLIYYSQIVNDFQKGDIAEGYSVSREKKESFPLTVTSAQKNPTAFYLCASSIGGTQPQHFGDGTRLSIL.

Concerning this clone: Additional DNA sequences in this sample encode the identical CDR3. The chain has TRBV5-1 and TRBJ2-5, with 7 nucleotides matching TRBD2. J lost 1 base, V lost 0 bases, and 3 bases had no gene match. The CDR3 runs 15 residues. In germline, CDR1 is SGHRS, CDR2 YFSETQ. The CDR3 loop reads CASSLEPSGQETQYF. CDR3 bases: TGCGCCAGCAGCTTGGAACCTAGCGGCCAAGAGACCCAGTACTTC.

The chain's CDR3 is CASSYSTQGFSYEQYF. In nucleotides, the CDR3 is TGTGCCAGCAGTTACTCGACTCAGGGGTTCTCCTACGAGCAGTACTTC. The chain combines TRBV6-5 with TRBJ2-7, with a tentative D call TRBD1 (6 bases). This CDR3 has 16 residues. V gave up 0 bases and J gave up 0 bases, with 12 bases separating them. Germline lookup yields CDR1 MNHEY and CDR2 SVGAGI.

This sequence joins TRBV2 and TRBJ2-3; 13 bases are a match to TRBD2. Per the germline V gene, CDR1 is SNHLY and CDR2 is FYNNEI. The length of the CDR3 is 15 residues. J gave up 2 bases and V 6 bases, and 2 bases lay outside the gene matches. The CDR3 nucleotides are TGTGCCAGCAGAGGGACTAGCGGGGCCACAGATACGCAGTATTTT. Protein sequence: CASRGTSGATDTQYF.

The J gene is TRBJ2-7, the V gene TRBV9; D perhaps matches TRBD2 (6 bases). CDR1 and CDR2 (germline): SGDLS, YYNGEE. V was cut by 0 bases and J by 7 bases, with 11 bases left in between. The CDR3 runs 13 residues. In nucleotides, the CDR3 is TGTGCCAGCAGCGTAGCACTAGCTAAAGAGCAGTACTTC. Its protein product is CASSVALAKEQYF.

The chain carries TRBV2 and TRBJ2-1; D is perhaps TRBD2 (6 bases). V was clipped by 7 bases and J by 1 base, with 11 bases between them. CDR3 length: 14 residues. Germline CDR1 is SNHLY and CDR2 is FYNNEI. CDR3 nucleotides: TGTGCCAGCATGGAGCGGGCATCCTACAATGAGCAGTTCTTC. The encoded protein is CASMERASYNEQFF. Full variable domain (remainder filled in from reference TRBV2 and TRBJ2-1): EPEVTQTPSHQVTQMGQEVILRCVPISNHLYFYWYRQILGQKVEFLVSFYNNEISEKSEIFDDQFSVERPDGSNFTLKIRSTKLEDSAMYFCASMERASYNEQFFGPGTRLTVL.

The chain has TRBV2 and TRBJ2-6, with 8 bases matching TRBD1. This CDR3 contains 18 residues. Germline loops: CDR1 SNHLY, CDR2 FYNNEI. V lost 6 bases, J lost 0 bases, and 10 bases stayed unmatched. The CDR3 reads CASRETGVFRSGANVLTF. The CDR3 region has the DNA TGTGCCAGCAGGGAGACAGGGGTCTTCCGCTCTGGGGCCAACGTCCTGACTTTC.

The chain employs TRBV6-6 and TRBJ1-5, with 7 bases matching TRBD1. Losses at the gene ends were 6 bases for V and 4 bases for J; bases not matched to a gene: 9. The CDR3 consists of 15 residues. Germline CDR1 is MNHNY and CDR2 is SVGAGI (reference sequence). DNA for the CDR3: TGTGCCAGCAGCCGACGACAGGGTGGGAATCAGCCCCAGCATTTT. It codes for CASSRRQGGNQPQHF.

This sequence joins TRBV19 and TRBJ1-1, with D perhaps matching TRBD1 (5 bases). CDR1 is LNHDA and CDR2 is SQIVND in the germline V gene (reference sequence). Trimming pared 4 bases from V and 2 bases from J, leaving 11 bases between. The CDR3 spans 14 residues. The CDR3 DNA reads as TGTGCCAGTAGTAGCGGGGCCCTTAACACTGAAGCTTTCTTT. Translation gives CASSSGALNTEAFF.

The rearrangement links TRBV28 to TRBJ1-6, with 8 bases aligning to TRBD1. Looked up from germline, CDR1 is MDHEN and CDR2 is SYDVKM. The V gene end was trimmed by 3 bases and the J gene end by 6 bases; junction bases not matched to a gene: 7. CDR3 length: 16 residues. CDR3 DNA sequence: TGTGCCAGCAGTTTTGCGAGGACAGGGAGTAATTCACCCCTCCACTTT. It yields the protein CASSFARTGSNSPLHF.

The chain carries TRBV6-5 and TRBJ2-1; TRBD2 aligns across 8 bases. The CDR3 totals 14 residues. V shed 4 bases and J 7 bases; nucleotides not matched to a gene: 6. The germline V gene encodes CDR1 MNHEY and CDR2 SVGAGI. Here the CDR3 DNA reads TGTGCCAGCAGTTCCGGGACTAGTGTGAATGAGCAGTTCTTC. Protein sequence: CASSSGTSVNEQFF.

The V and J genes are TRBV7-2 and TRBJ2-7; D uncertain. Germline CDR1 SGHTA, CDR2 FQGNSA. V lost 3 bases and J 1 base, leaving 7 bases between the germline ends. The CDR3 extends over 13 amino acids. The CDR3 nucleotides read TGTGCCAGCAGCTTCCCGAGTTCCTACGAGCAGTACTTC. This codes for CASSFPSSYEQYF.

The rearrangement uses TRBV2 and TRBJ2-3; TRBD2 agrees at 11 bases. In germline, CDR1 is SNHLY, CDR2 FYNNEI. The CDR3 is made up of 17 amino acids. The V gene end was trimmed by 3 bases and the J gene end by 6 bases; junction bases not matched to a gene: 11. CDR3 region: CASSDTSGGRSRDTQYF. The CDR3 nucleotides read TGTGCCAGCAGTGATACTAGCGGGGGACGTTCACGGGATACGCAGTATTTT.

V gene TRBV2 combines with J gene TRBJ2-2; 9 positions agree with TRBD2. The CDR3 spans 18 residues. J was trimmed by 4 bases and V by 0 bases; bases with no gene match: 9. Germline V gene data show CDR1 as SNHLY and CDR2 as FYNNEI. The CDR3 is CASSEAKGREGRTGELFF. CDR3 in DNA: TGTGCCAGCAGTGAAGCGAAGGGGCGGGAGGGCCGCACCGGGGAGCTGTTTTTT.

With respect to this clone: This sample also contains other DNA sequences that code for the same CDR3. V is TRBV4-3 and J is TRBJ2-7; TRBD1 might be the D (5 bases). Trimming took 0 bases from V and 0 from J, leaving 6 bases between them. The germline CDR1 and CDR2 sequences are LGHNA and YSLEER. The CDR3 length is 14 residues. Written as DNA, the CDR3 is TGCGCCAGCAGCCAAGACAGGGTCTCCTACGAGCAGTACTTC. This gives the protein CASSQDRVSYEQYF.

The CDR3, as DNA: TGTGCCGGACGACAGACCCTGAACACTGAAGCTTTCTTT. Its protein product is CAGRQTLNTEAFF. The V and J genes are TRBV30 and TRBJ1-1, with D perhaps matching TRBD1 (5 bases). The CDR3 sequence is 13 residues long. Per the germline V gene, CDR1 is GTSNPN and CDR2 is SVGIG (reference sequence). V lost 8 bases to trimming and J lost 0 bases, with 13 bases between them.